A selection of T cell receptor beta chains follows, all from one sample in a study of beta chain features in type 1 diabetes. This table comes from immunoSEQ multiplex PCR, and its TCRdb copy is limited to in-frame clones, with some not included. The profile shows 640,000 or so clones, about an eighth of them singletons. The sequencing sample was made of naive CD4+ T cells from blood. The origin of the receptors is a man younger than 35 with type 1 diabetes. The conserved cysteine and the conserved F or W are not part of the CDR3 here.

10	TRBV9	TRBJ2-7	ASSEERGEQY
13	TRBV11-2	TRBJ2-5	ASGPLSGSSWTQY
13	TRBV27	TRBJ2-7	ASSLGSPRTYEQY
14	TRBV19	TRBJ2-1	ASSPLPGGTYNEQF
12	TRBV5-1	TRBJ2-1	ASKQDQAYNEQF
13	TRBV7-2	TRBJ2-3	ASSLTAGVTDTQY
10	TRBV29-1	TRBJ2-1	SVVGGGDEQF
11	TRBV28	TRBJ1-2	ASSPGTVHGYT
13	TRBV4-1	TRBJ1-1	ASSPASTGRTEAF
8	TRBV7-9	TRBJ2-2	ASSTGELF
13	TRBV4-2	TRBJ2-3	ASQQTSEHTDTQY
15	TRBV30	TRBJ2-3	AWSGPRAGRTTDTQY
15	TRBV7-2	TRBJ2-7	ASGTYKTSRAVHEQY
13	TRBV7-2	TRBJ2-1	ASSSTSGGWDEQF
13	TRBV5-1	TRBJ2-3	ASSFVTGTTDTQY
11	TRBV6-5	TRBJ1-4	ASSYSRETKLF
14	TRBV15	TRBJ2-1	ATSRVRAGGPNEQF
10	TRBV2	TRBJ1-2	ASFRPSYGYT
11	TRBV9	TRBJ1-4	ASSIEVAGKLF
14	TRBV7-3	TRBJ1-1	ASSSFPGQSYTEAF
11	TRBV6-5	TRBJ1-2	ASSYNGNYGYT
12	TRBV2	TRBJ2-5	ASSEDNRQETQY
11	TRBV13	TRBJ2-5	ASSSGAGETQY
12	TRBV29-1	TRBJ2-3	SVEDQGSTDTQY